This entry features one T cell receptor beta chain sequence. The data were obtained in a study of blood T cell repertoires in COVID-19. As for the study in general: Italy, Spain and the United States were the sources of the convalescent and acute COVID-19 samples. PBMCs, B-cell-depleted T cells, or T cells were the source of the cDNA or gDNA that made up the material.

Trimming shortened V by 1 base and J by 2 bases, and 11 bases separated the two germline ends. The CDR3 loop spans 15 amino acids. Germline loops: CDR1 SGDLS, CDR2 YYNGEE. Authors' processing steps: Amplification of reference gene primers provided the estimated nucleated cell counts. This table comes from immunoSEQ multiplex PCR, and its TCRdb copy is limited to in-frame clones, with some not included. The V and J calls and the clone size are those of that table, but D and trimming were determined from the DNA. The repertoire consists of over 100,000 clones, with about 85% occurring once and the leading ten covering approximately 1.5%.

The TCR originated in a man between 40 and 49 years old with acute or convalescent COVID-19. J is TRBJ2-3 and V is TRBV9; the D gene is possibly TRBD2 (7 bases). Sequencing input: peripheral blood. Here the CDR3 reads CASSVTGGYTDTQYF. DNA of the CDR3: TGTGCCAGCAGCGTAACGGGGGGCTACACAGATACGCAGTATTTT.